This section outlines one T cell receptor (beta chain) sequence together with its context. What it recognizes is unknown. The entry originates in a study of CD8 T cell repertoires and HIV-1 epitope variants. As for the study in general: Twenty-five autologous and known Gag and Nef epitope variant peptides each stimulated T cells separately. Tested: three Gag epitope families, Nef HW9 and YT9. The baseline condition was 1M T cells left uncultured.

TCR beta CDR3 was sequenced at survey depth on immunoSEQ. Here immunoSEQ multiplex PCR was the method, and the copy in TCRdb shows in-frame clones only, minus some. The repertoire includes about 5,600 clones, 65% of them detected once, and roughly 43% sits in the top ten. The clonotype originates from a male donor with HIV. The sequencing sample was made of cultured CD8+ T cells derived from PBMCs.

The CDR3 reads CASEGGNEQFF. The CDR3 DNA is TGTGCCAGCGAGGGTGGCAATGAGCAGTTCTTC. The J gene is TRBJ2-1, the V gene TRBV28, with D possibly TRBD2 on 5 matching bases. The CDR3 spans 11 residues. Germline assignment: CDR1 MDHEN and CDR2 SYDVKM. V was shortened by 8 bases and J by 6 bases, with 8 bases between the two germline ends. Using reference TRBV28 and TRBJ2-1 for the parts outside the CDR3, the full variable domain is DVKVTQSSRYLVKRTGEKVFLECVQDMDHENMFWYRQDPGLGLRLIYFSYDVKMKEKGDIPEGYSVSREKKERFSLILESASTNQTSMYLCASEGGNEQFFGPGTRLTVL.